These 10 T cell receptor beta chains share one sample of origin, sequenced in a study of a mutant IDH1 vaccine in newly diagnosed glioma. The antigens for these receptors are not known. Some clones are missing from TCRdb's copy, which holds only in-frame ones; the method was immunoSEQ multiplex PCR. Found here are around 66,000 clones, over 70% of them singletons; the top ten hold approximately 6.1%. As to time point: week 11, during vaccination. Each dose of the vaccine consisted of 300 ug of mutant IDH1 20-mer peptide, with topical imiquimod. This material consisted of PBMCs, taken from a glioma patient whose treatment included an IDH1 peptide vaccine. The receptors derive from a man aged 50-60 years with glioma.

The chain carries TRBV4-1 and TRBJ2-2, with D hard to call. Between the trimmed V and J ends, which lost 4 bases and 3 bases, there was a span of 15 bases. The germline V gene encodes CDR1 MGHRA and CDR2 YSYEKL. The CDR3 sequence is 16 residues long. Written as DNA, the CDR3 is TGCGCCAGCAGCCCCTTTTCGGCGTGGGACACCGGGGAGCTGTTTTTT. Protein sequence: CASSPFSAWDTGELFF.

The genes are TRBV11-2 and TRBJ1-4; TRBD1 aligns across 10 bases. Germline V gives CDR1 SGHAT, CDR2 FQNNGV. The CDR3 contains 15 residues. Trimming removed 4 bases from V and 7 bases from J; junction bases left unmatched: 6. The CDR3 bases are TGTGCCAGCAGCTCAACCGGGACAGGGGCTGAAAAACTGTTTTTT. This codes for CASSSTGTGAEKLFF.

The chain uses TRBV28 and TRBJ2-1, with a weak D call TRBD2 (5 bases). CDR1 is MDHEN and CDR2 is SYDVKM in the germline V gene. The CDR3 spans 15 residues. V was trimmed by 3 bases and J by 0 bases, leaving 9 bases between them. The CDR3 is CASSFRGSSYNEQFF. The CDR3 DNA is TGTGCCAGCAGTTTTCGAGGGAGCTCCTACAATGAGCAGTTCTTC.

The chain is built from TRBV27 and TRBJ2-1; D might be TRBD2 (5 bases). Trimming pared 9 bases from V and 1 base from J, leaving 7 bases between. The CDR3 is 12 amino acids. Germline-derived CDR1 and CDR2 are MNHEY and SMNVEV (reference sequence). CDR3 protein: CASSGSYNEQFF. CDR3 DNA: TGTGCCAGTTCGGGGTCCTACAATGAGCAGTTCTTC.

This chain joins TRBV18 and TRBJ1-1, with 8 bases that match TRBD1. The germline V gene encodes CDR1 KGHSH and CDR2 LQKENI. The CDR3 loop spans 16 amino acids. The J segment lost 9 bases and the V segment lost 3 bases, leaving 15 bases of the junction unmatched. DNA for the CDR3: TGTGCCAGCTCACCCTTTAGGGACAGGCCGCTGGGTAAAGCTTTCTTT. It codes for CASSPFRDRPLGKAFF.

A few counts support this clone. CDR3: CASSQDFSTEAFF. CDR3 DNA sequence: TGTGCCAGCAGCCAAGACTTCTCAACTGAAGCTTTCTTT. The chain uses TRBV14 and TRBJ1-1, with D hard to call. V was trimmed by 0 bases and J by 5 bases, leaving 7 bases between them. The CDR3 has 13 amino acids. Germline V CDR1 and CDR2: SGHDN, FVKESK.

The genes are TRBV27 and TRBJ2-4; D is unresolved. The CDR3 totals 13 residues. V was trimmed by 6 bases and J by 7 bases, leaving 13 bases between them. Germline CDR1 is MNHEY and CDR2 is SMNVEV (reference sequence). CDR3 region: CASRRQAENIQYF. The CDR3 bases are TGTGCCAGCAGAAGGCAGGCGGAGAACATTCAGTACTTC.

The chain couples TRBV6-6 to TRBJ1-5, with D hard to call. V lost 10 bases to trimming and J lost 3 bases, with 13 bases between them. This CDR3 has 13 residues. Germline CDR1 is MNHNY and CDR2 is SVGAGI (reference sequence). The CDR3, as DNA: TGTGCCACCATGGACCTCACCAATCAGCCCCAGCATTTT. Its protein product is CATMDLTNQPQHF.

This clone has a handful of counts. This chain joins TRBV5-6 and TRBJ1-1; no reliable D call. This CDR3 comprises 12 residues. V was shortened by 5 bases and J by 6 bases, with 11 bases between the two germline ends. Looked up from germline, CDR1 is SGHDT and CDR2 is YYEEEE. CDR3 region: CASSPRGAEAFF. CDR3 DNA sequence: TGTGCCAGCAGTCCCCGGGGTGCTGAAGCTTTCTTT.

The V and J genes are TRBV7-2 and TRBJ1-3; D is uncertain. This CDR3 spans 14 amino acids. Trimming took 0 bases from V and 4 from J, leaving 7 bases between them. Per germline, CDR1 SGHTA and CDR2 FQGNSA. This chain's CDR3 is CASSLAGWGNTIYF. As DNA, the CDR3 is TGTGCCAGCAGCTTAGCAGGGTGGGGAAACACCATATATTTT.